This TCR beta chain was obtained from a study of blood T cell repertoires in COVID-19 (dated by TCRdb to 2020 to 2022). In the study overall: Samples covering the acute and convalescent phases of COVID-19 were provided by collaborators in the United States, Italy and Spain. Deeply sampled blood TCRbeta repertoires from subjects exposed to, actively infected with, or recovered from COVID-19 were included in the dataset. HLA class I and class II types, where available, came from metadata supplied by the sample provider rather than from assay-based typing. A de-identified subject ID, COVID-19 status, age in years and sex were almost always included in the sample metadata. The repertoires were released in a freely available public database meant as a resource for research on the immune response to SARS-CoV-2. The material from the prospective study consisted of cDNA or gDNA derived from T cells, B-cell-depleted T cells, or PBMCs. The samples were drawn from two sources: the first 160 participants of the ongoing ImmuneRACE study, and about 1,300 subjects contributed by 6 global collaborators. The paper as a whole reports these results and caveats: Clinical and demographic metadata were provided uncurated, with the amount varying by source and participant.

Collaborating institutions collected whole blood in K2EDTA tubes following their own protocols. For TCRbeta analysis, collaborators shipped samples as frozen whole blood, isolated PBMCs, or DNA extracted from either of those sample types. On this clone: No cognate antigen has been identified for it. The sample holds no much larger clone one base away, and base qualities are not on file.

The immunoSEQ Assay, a bias-controlled multiplex PCR, was used to amplify TCRbeta CDR3 regions from genomic DNA. As for the authors' bioinformatics: Within the assay, amplification of reference gene primers was used to estimate how many nucleated cells each sample contained. Sequence reads were collapsed and filtered to measure the absolute abundance of every unique TCRbeta CDR3 rearrangement. Productive Simpson clonality was computed per sample as the square root of Simpson's diversity index over productive rearrangements. This is the immuneACCESS table as TCRdb keeps it, with only in-frame sequences that have V and J called. A part of the clones is gone; compared with another copy, unresolved V genes explain less than half, and the rest is unexplained. That table gives V, J and clone size, and the DNA gave D and trimming. In this sample the table shows some 64,000 clones, more than 60% of which occur a single time. The leading ten clones occupy 20% of the sample.

Material: peripheral blood. The sequence was collected from a woman of 80 years or more with active or convalescent COVID-19.

The base sequence is TGTGCCAGCAGCCACAGGACAGGCGGGTATACTGAAGCTTTCTTT. It specifies CASSHRTGGYTEAFF. The receptor chain draws on TRBV7-8 and TRBJ1-1, with 7 bases in between that match TRBD1. From a lookup of the germline V gene, CDR1 and CDR2 are SGHVS and FQNEAQ. The CDR3 has 15 amino acids, counting the end cysteine and phenylalanine. Just the 45-base CDR3 DNA is kept, in frame starting at base 1. Trimming leaves V shorter by 5 bases and J shorter by 5 bases, with the junction holding 11 bases beyond the gene matches.